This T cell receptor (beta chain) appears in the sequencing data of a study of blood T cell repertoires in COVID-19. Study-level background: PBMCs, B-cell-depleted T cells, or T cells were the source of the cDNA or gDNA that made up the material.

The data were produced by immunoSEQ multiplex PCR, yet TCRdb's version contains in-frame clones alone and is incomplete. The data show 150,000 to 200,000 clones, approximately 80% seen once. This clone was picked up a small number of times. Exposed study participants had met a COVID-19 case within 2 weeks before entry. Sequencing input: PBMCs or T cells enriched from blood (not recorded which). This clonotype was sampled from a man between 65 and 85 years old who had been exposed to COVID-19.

CDR3 loop: CSVVRQLNTEAFF. CDR3 sequence (DNA): TGCAGCGTTGTGAGGCAGCTGAACACTGAAGCTTTCTTT. V is TRBV29-1 and J is TRBJ1-1, with D unresolved. Trimming pared 4 bases from V and 0 bases from J, leaving 9 bases between. Germline assignment: CDR1 SQVTM and CDR2 ANQGSEA. The CDR3 covers 13 residues.